A selection of T cell receptor beta chains follows, all from one sample in a study of T cells in tuberculosis. Libraries were prepared by immunoSEQ multiplex PCR; TCRdb keeps only in-frame clonotypes and omits some of them. The top ten hold 1.9% of the sample, which has tens of thousands of clones, roughly 93% seen once. Sequenced: CD1b-GMM tetramer-negative cells sorted from PBMCs. Source of these receptors: an adult woman with latent tuberculosis. Each CDR3 is given with its conserved first and last residue. Each record gives: J gene, V gene, clone size, D gene, CDR3 protein, CDR3 DNA. The D gene is left open where the match is weak. Size tells how often a clone was seen (once, few, many) or the class of an expanded clone, and some rows leave it out.

J: TRBJ1-1; V: TRBV5-1; size: .; D: TRBD1; CDR3: CASRSTTGSAYIEAFF; DNA: TGCGCCAGCAGATCGACGACAGGGAGTGCCTACATTGAAGCTTTCTTT
J: TRBJ2-7; V: TRBV19; size: few; D: TRBD1; CDR3: CASSAPGTGVYEQYF; DNA: TGTGCCAGTAGTGCCCCCGGGACAGGGGTTTACGAGCAGTACTTC
J: TRBJ2-5; V: TRBV7-9; size: .; D: .; CDR3: CASSLSWELGETQYF; DNA: TGTGCCAGCAGCCTCTCCTGGGAGCTCGGGGAGACCCAGTACTTC
J: TRBJ1-4; V: TRBV7-2; size: .; D: .; CDR3: CASSLDGVGLSYEKLFF; DNA: TGTGCCAGCAGCTTAGACGGGGTTGGATTGTCGTATGAAAAACTGTTTTTT
J: TRBJ1-1; V: TRBV6-6; size: .; D: .; CDR3: CASSYSGARNTEAFF; DNA: TGTGCCAGCAGTTACTCAGGGGCTAGGAACACTGAAGCTTTCTTT
J: TRBJ1-2; V: TRBV5-1; size: .; D: .; CDR3: CASSLGSPGFYTF; DNA: TGCGCCAGCAGCTTGGGGTCTCCGGGTTTTTACACCTTC
J: TRBJ1-2; V: TRBV27; size: .; D: TRBD1; CDR3: CASSWSSTGVYGYTF; DNA: TGTGCCAGCAGTTGGTCCAGCACAGGGGTCTATGGCTACACCTTC
J: TRBJ1-2; V: TRBV7-2; size: .; D: .; CDR3: CASSLARGVYGYTF; DNA: TGTGCCAGCAGCTTAGCGCGGGGGGTCTATGGCTACACCTTC
J: TRBJ1-1; V: TRBV10-3; size: .; D: TRBD1; CDR3: CAISGLGQGTEAFF; DNA: TGTGCCATCAGTGGCCTCGGACAGGGTACTGAAGCTTTCTTT
J: TRBJ2-1; V: TRBV10-2; size: .; D: .; CDR3: CASSESGNEQFF; DNA: TGCGCCAGCAGTGAGTCCGGCAATGAGCAGTTCTTC
J: TRBJ1-2; V: TRBV4-2; size: once; D: .; CDR3: CASSPITTANYGYTF; DNA: TGTGCCAGCAGCCCCATTACGACAGCTAACTATGGCTACACCTTC
J: TRBJ1-1; V: TRBV2; size: .; D: TRBD1; CDR3: CASRTGRGQRGNTEAFF; DNA: TGTGCCAGCAGGACGGGCAGGGGGCAACGAGGAAACACTGAAGCTTTCTTT
J: TRBJ1-5; V: TRBV10-3; size: .; D: .; CDR3: CAISEFGGAAQPQHF; DNA: TGTGCCATCAGTGAATTTGGGGGGGCGGCTCAGCCCCAGCATTTT
J: TRBJ2-2; V: TRBV15; size: .; D: TRBD1; CDR3: CATSIFGTGADTGELFF; DNA: TGTGCCACCAGCATCTTCGGGACAGGGGCGGACACCGGGGAGCTGTTTTTT
J: TRBJ2-7; V: TRBV5-1; size: .; D: .; CDR3: CASSLDGGEQYF; DNA: TGCGCCAGCAGCTTGGACGGGGGCGAGCAGTACTTC
J: TRBJ2-7; V: TRBV6-5; size: few; D: .; CDR3: CATAETGRWSYEQYF; DNA: TGTGCCACCGCCGAGACAGGACGTTGGTCCTACGAGCAGTACTTC
J: TRBJ1-2; V: TRBV4-2; size: .; D: .; CDR3: CASSQLGGGVDGYTF; DNA: TGTGCCAGCAGCCAACTAGGGGGGGGAGTGGACGGCTACACCTTC
J: TRBJ2-5; V: TRBV7-8; size: .; D: TRBD2; CDR3: CASSPGVAGGPLGSQYF; DNA: TGTGCCAGCAGCCCCGGGGTAGCGGGGGGCCCATTGGGATCCCAGTACTTC
J: TRBJ1-1; V: TRBV20-1; size: once; D: .; CDR3: CSARDYTEAFF; DNA: TGCAGTGCCAGGGATTACACTGAAGCTTTCTTT
J: TRBJ1-1; V: TRBV7-2; size: once; D: .; CDR3: CASSLYGAEAFF; DNA: TGTGCCAGCAGCTTATACGGGGCTGAAGCTTTCTTT
J: TRBJ2-7; V: TRBV5-6; size: .; D: TRBD2; CDR3: CASSSPGTSYYEQYF; DNA: TGTGCCAGCAGCTCGCCCGGGACTAGCTACTACGAGCAGTACTTC
J: TRBJ1-1; V: TRBV20-1; size: once; D: .; CDR3: CSAAGGTEAFF; DNA: TGCAGTGCTGCGGGGGGCACTGAAGCTTTCTTT
J: TRBJ1-1; V: TRBV25-1; size: once; D: .; CDR3: CASSEYRGKNTEAFF; DNA: TGTGCCAGCAGTGAATACAGGGGTAAGAACACTGAAGCTTTCTTT
J: TRBJ2-5; V: TRBV7-7; size: .; D: TRBD2; CDR3: CATAFGRGRGETQYF; DNA: TGTGCTACCGCTTTTGGGAGGGGCCGGGGAGAGACCCAGTACTTC
J: TRBJ1-1; V: TRBV27; size: .; D: .; CDR3: CASSLTSDTEAFF; DNA: TGTGCCAGCAGTTTAACTTCCGACACTGAAGCTTTCTTT
J: TRBJ1-3; V: TRBV5-1; size: .; D: .; CDR3: CASSLASGRNSGNTIYF; DNA: TGCGCCAGCAGCTTGGCCAGTGGCCGAAACTCTGGAAACACCATATATTTT
J: TRBJ2-2; V: TRBV10-2; size: few; D: TRBD2; CDR3: CASRGEGETGELFF; DNA: TGCGCCAGCAGAGGGGAGGGAGAGACCGGGGAGCTGTTTTTT
J: TRBJ2-7; V: TRBV15; size: .; D: .; CDR3: CATSRAGDPYEQYF; DNA: TGTGCCACCAGCAGAGCGGGGGATCCCTACGAGCAGTACTTC
J: TRBJ2-5; V: TRBV19; size: .; D: TRBD2; CDR3: CASSPRGAAGEGETQYF; DNA: TGTGCCAGTAGTCCTCGAGGGGCAGCGGGGGAAGGAGAGACCCAGTACTTC
J: TRBJ2-5; V: TRBV5-1; size: .; D: TRBD2; CDR3: CASSHHRGAGGQETQYF; DNA: TGCGCCAGCAGCCACCACCGTGGAGCGGGGGGTCAAGAGACCCAGTACTTC
J: TRBJ2-3; V: TRBV10-2; size: .; D: TRBD2; CDR3: CASTLAGVPFGTQYF; DNA: TGCGCCAGCACTTTAGCGGGGGTGCCCTTTGGTACGCAGTATTTT
J: TRBJ2-2; V: TRBV10-2; size: .; D: TRBD2; CDR3: CATQERRGLGWTGELFF; DNA: TGCGCCACCCAGGAAAGGCGGGGGTTGGGTTGGACCGGGGAGCTGTTTTTT
J: TRBJ2-2; V: TRBV27; size: .; D: TRBD1; CDR3: CASRTGGPGELFF; DNA: TGTGCCAGTAGGACAGGGGGGCCCGGGGAGCTGTTTTTT
J: TRBJ1-4; V: TRBV6-6; size: .; D: .; CDR3: CASSGGYNEKLFF; DNA: TGTGCCAGCAGTGGCGGGTATAATGAAAAACTGTTTTTT
J: TRBJ2-7; V: TRBV30; size: few; D: TRBD1; CDR3: CAWSVLQGRPYEQYF; DNA: TGTGCCTGGAGTGTATTACAGGGGAGACCCTACGAGCAGTACTTC
J: TRBJ1-1; V: TRBV28; size: .; D: TRBD1; CDR3: CASSSRQGARAEAFF; DNA: TGTGCCAGCAGTTCCAGACAGGGGGCGCGGGCTGAAGCTTTCTTT
J: TRBJ2-7; V: TRBV13; size: .; D: .; CDR3: CASTLGQGPFPEQYF; DNA: TGTGCCAGCACCCTAGGGCAGGGCCCTTTCCCCGAGCAGTACTTC
J: TRBJ1-3; V: TRBV11-2; size: few; D: .; CDR3: CASSLGPGNTIYF; DNA: TGTGCCAGCAGCTTAGGGCCTGGAAACACCATATATTTT
J: TRBJ2-5; V: TRBV13; size: .; D: .; CDR3: CASSLGRHLAGAKETQYF; DNA: TGTGCCAGCAGCTTAGGCCGTCATCTGGCAGGGGCCAAAGAGACCCAGTACTTC
J: TRBJ1-6; V: TRBV2; size: .; D: TRBD1; CDR3: CASGGQGFSYNSPLHF; DNA: TGTGCCAGCGGTGGACAGGGATTCTCCTATAATTCCCCCCTCCACTTT
J: TRBJ1-4; V: TRBV7-9; size: .; D: TRBD1; CDR3: CASSADRLGEKLFF; DNA: TGTGCCAGCAGCGCGGACAGGCTTGGGGAAAAACTGTTTTTT
J: TRBJ1-2; V: TRBV2; size: .; D: .; CDR3: CASSEGTRGYTF; DNA: TGTGCCAGCAGTGAAGGGACAAGGGGCTACACCTTC
J: TRBJ2-3; V: TRBV19; size: .; D: TRBD2; CDR3: CASRRGGPDTQYF; DNA: TGTGCCAGTAGGCGGGGGGGCCCAGATACGCAGTATTTT
J: TRBJ1-4; V: TRBV29-1; size: .; D: .; CDR3: CSAAGLKEEKLFF; DNA: TGCAGCGCCGCCGGATTAAAGGAGGAAAAACTGTTTTTT
J: TRBJ1-2; V: TRBV28; size: once; D: TRBD1; CDR3: CASTADRGLANYGYTF; DNA: TGTGCCAGCACCGCCGACAGGGGGCTCGCTAACTATGGCTACACCTTC